This TCR beta chain was sequenced for a study of cytomegalovirus exposure and HLA in healthy donors. Remarks on this clone: The antigen remains undetermined.

The PCR used 60 Vbeta and 13 Jbeta primers. TCRdb keeps only in-frame clones here, not all; method: immunoSEQ multiplex PCR. The repertoire holds 150,000 to 250,000 clones, with over 75% as singletons. Study observations and caveats: An observed cluster of highly shared sequence variants was recorded as a likely sequencing artifact.

Trimming removed 5 bases from V and 5 bases from J; junction bases left unmatched: 16. Germline CDR1 is SEHNR and CDR2 is FQNEAQ (reference sequence). This CDR3 contains 17 residues. This chain uses TRBV7-9 with TRBJ2-3; 7 bases map to TRBD2. The sequenced material came from PBMCs. The clonotype was recovered from a woman aged 50 to 60 in good health and CMV-seronegative. CDR3 sequence reads: CASSKSGTGLWKDTQYF. The CDR3, as DNA: TGTGCCAGCAGCAAAAGCGGGACGGGCCTTTGGAAAGATACGCAGTATTTT.